These 5 T cell receptor beta chains came from one sample sequenced in a study of T cell repertoires in cytomegalovirus infection. TCRdb recomputed calls from the reads with MiXCR, one row per CDR3 protein. The sample consists of nearly 550,000 distinct CDR3 sequences, approximately 15% of them appearing once. Sequences were obtained from CD8+ T cells from PBMCs. These TCRs come from a human donor in good health (CMV status not recorded). Some clones in this sample may be carry-over from other donors' samples.

There are many counts of this clonotype. This sequence joins TRBV7-9 and TRBJ1-6, with a tentative D call TRBD1 (5 bases). Trimming cost V 5 bases and J 10 bases, with 15 bases left between them. The CDR3 contains 14 residues. The germline gives CDR1 SEHNR, CDR2 FQNEAQ (reference sequence). CDR3 in amino acids: CASSRPGPRSPLHF. DNA of the CDR3: TGTGCCAGCAGCCGGCCGGGACCGAGATCACCCCTCCACTTT.

In regard to this clonotype: Lacking the conserved final phenylalanine or tryptophan, this CDR3 likely reflects a read error. The chain links TRBV19 to TRBJ2-7, with 11 bases lining up with TRBD2. This CDR3 comprises 16 residues. CDR1 and CDR2 from the germline V gene are LNHDA and SQIVND (reference sequence). V dropped 4 bases and J dropped 5; count of bases not matched to a gene: 10. The CDR3 DNA is TGTGCCAGTAGTACCAAACTAGCGGGAGTGAGGAACGAGCAGTACTTA. As protein: CASSTKLAGVRNEQYL.

This clonotype appeared once. This chain connects TRBV27 to TRBJ2-3, with D tentatively TRBD1 (5 bases). The CDR3 sequence is 14 residues long. V dropped 6 bases and J dropped 0 bases, with 10 bases sitting between them. CDR1 and CDR2 from the germline V gene are MNHEY and SMNVEV (reference sequence). The CDR3 loop is CASSYDRSTDTQYF. The DNA for the CDR3 is TGTGCCAGCAGCTACGACAGAAGCACAGATACGCAGTATTTT.

This chain links TRBV9 with TRBJ2-1, with 16 bases lining up with TRBD2. Germline V gene lookup returns CDR1 SGDLS and CDR2 YYNGEE. V was pared by 4 bases and J by 8 bases, with 12 bases of the junction left unmatched. The CDR3 covers 18 residues. The CDR3 region has the DNA TGTGCCAGCAGCCTCCGAGCGGGGACTAGCGGGGGGGGGGATGAGCAGTTCTTC. Translated: CASSLRAGTSGGGDEQFF.

There are many counts of this clonotype. The J gene is TRBJ2-2, the V gene TRBV19; D could derive from TRBD1 or TRBD2 (5 bases each). Trimming left V 10 bases short and J 0 bases short, with 12 bases between. The CDR3 length is 14 residues. Per germline, CDR1 LNHDA and CDR2 SQIVND (reference sequence). This CDR3 reads CATPGSPNTGELFF. The CDR3 DNA sequence: TGTGCCACCCCAGGGAGTCCGAACACCGGGGAGCTGTTTTTT. Full variable domain (missing parts from reference TRBV19 and TRBJ2-2): DGGITQSPKYLFRKEGQNVTLSCEQNLNHDAMYWYRQDPGQGLRLIYYSQIVNDFQKGDIAEGYSVSREKKESFPLTVTSAQKNPTAFYLCATPGSPNTGELFFGEGSRLTVL.